The 27 T cell receptor beta chains below all came from one sample that was sequenced in a study of blood T cell repertoires in COVID-19 (TCRdb year 2020). Receptor libraries were prepared by the immunoSEQ multiplex PCR assay. TCRdb limited this immuneACCESS table to in-frame rearrangements with V and J called. A share of clones is missing; checked studies link under half to unresolved V genes, and the rest is unexplained. The table for this sample lists about 210,000 clones; about 87% of them were counted only once. Jointly, the top ten make up roughly 6.4% of the sample. The material sequenced was peripheral blood. The receptors were gathered from a man between 60 and 75 years old who had recovered from COVID-19.

The CDR3 sequence is CASSPPGGLALLTDTQYF. The CDR3 nucleotides are TGCGCCAGCAGCCCACCCGGTGGCCTAGCCCTTCTCACAGATACGCAGTATTTT. The gene calls are TRBV5-1 and TRBJ2-3; maybe TRBD2 (5 bases). Trimming pared 4 bases from V and 2 bases from J, leaving 23 bases between. Germline assignment: CDR1 SGHRS and CDR2 YFSETQ. The CDR3 is made up of 18 amino acids.

The chain combines TRBV19 with TRBJ2-5; possibly TRBD1 for D (7 bases). V lost 3 bases to trimming and J lost 5 bases, with 16 bases between them. The CDR3 totals 15 residues. In germline, CDR1 is LNHDA, CDR2 SQIVND (reference sequence). This chain's CDR3 is CASSIARGVWETQYF. DNA for the CDR3: TGTGCCAGTAGTATCGCCAGGGGGGTATGGGAGACCCAGTACTTC.

V usage is TRBV9 and J usage is TRBJ1-3; 8 nucleotides match TRBD1. CDR1 is SGDLS and CDR2 is YYNGEE in the germline V gene. This CDR3 is built from 15 residues. Trimming cost V 4 bases and J 3 bases; bases outside gene matches: 6. The CDR3 is CASSKQGGDGNTIYF. CDR3 sequence (DNA): TGTGCCAGCAGCAAACAGGGGGGGGATGGAAACACCATATATTTT.

J is TRBJ2-5 and V is TRBV27, with 10 bases identical to TRBD2. The CDR3 runs 17 residues. The germline V gene has CDR1 MNHEY and CDR2 SMNVEV (reference sequence). J gave up 0 bases and V 6 bases, and 10 bases lay outside the gene matches. The CDR3 bases are TGTGCCAGCAGACTAAGGACTAGCGGAAAGTACCAAGAGACCCAGTACTTC. This sequence encodes CASRLRTSGKYQETQYF.

The chain links TRBV9 to TRBJ1-3; 8 positions agree with TRBD1. V shed 3 bases and J 4 bases; nucleotides not matched to a gene: 6. The germline V gene has CDR1 SGDLS and CDR2 YYNGEE. The CDR3 length is 15 residues. The CDR3 DNA reads TGTGCCAGCAGCGGGACAGGGAGACTGGGAAACACCATATATTTT. Its protein product is CASSGTGRLGNTIYF.

Points on this clone: Other nucleotide sequences from this sample produce the same CDR3. The chain joins TRBV14 to TRBJ1-2; perhaps TRBD1 as D (6 bases). Germline CDR1 and CDR2: SGHDN and FVKESK. The CDR3 runs to 14 residues. V was trimmed by 1 base and J by 2 bases, leaving 8 bases between them. The CDR3 coding sequence is TGTGCCAGCAGCCAAGTGGGGGCGAACTATGGCTACACCTTC. Protein product: CASSQVGANYGYTF.

The genes are TRBV4-1 and TRBJ2-5; D gene uncertain. The CDR3 is made up of 14 amino acids. Germline V lookup: CDR1 MGHRA, CDR2 YSYEKL. The V end lost 1 base, the J end lost 1 base, and 7 bases lay between the germline ends. CDR3 bases: TGCGCCAGCAGCCAAGGGCACGTCCAAGAGACCCAGTACTTC. Translated: CASSQGHVQETQYF.

The chain couples TRBV6-2 or TRBV6-3 to TRBJ1-5, with 10 bases lining up with TRBD1. The CDR3 has 16 residues. The junction had 8 bases not matched to a gene; V was cut back by 2 bases and J by 7 bases. The germline CDR1 and CDR2 sequences are MNHEY and SVGEGT. CDR3 nucleotides: TGTGCCAGCAGTTACGGTGGGGGACAGGGGCGGCAGCCCCAGCATTTT. It is translated as CASSYGGGQGRQPQHF.

The chain links TRBV28 to TRBJ2-1, with D maybe TRBD1 (5 bases). Germline lookup yields CDR1 MDHEN and CDR2 SYDVKM. V lost 8 bases, J lost 6 bases, and 17 bases lay in between. The length of the CDR3 is 14 residues. The DNA for the CDR3 is TGTGCCAGCCAGCAGGGCCATTGGGGCAATGAGCAGTTCTTC. Its translation: CASQQGHWGNEQFF.

Here the CDR3 reads CASSTGGRNIQYF. CDR3 nucleotide sequence: TGTGCCAGCAGTACAGGGGGGAGAAACATTCAGTACTTC. The chain employs TRBV12-3 or TRBV12-4 and TRBJ2-4, with 8 bases identical to TRBD1. The CDR3 is 13 residues long. The V segment lost 5 bases and the J segment 6 bases; nucleotides outside the gene matches: 3.

The chain combines TRBV9 with TRBJ1-2, with D possibly TRBD1 on 6 matching bases. This CDR3 is 16 amino acids long. CDR1 and CDR2 from the germline V gene are SGDLS and YYNGEE. Trimming pared 3 bases from V and 1 base from J, leaving 16 bases between. The chain's CDR3 is CASSDGRDRFNYGYTF. In DNA, the CDR3 is TGTGCCAGCAGCGACGGAAGAGACAGGTTTAACTATGGCTACACCTTC.

V usage is TRBV2 and J usage is TRBJ2-2; the D gene is possibly TRBD1 (6 bases). V was cut by 1 base and J by 2 bases, with 8 bases left in between. Germline CDR1 reads SNHLY; CDR2 reads FYNNEI. The CDR3 has 15 amino acids. This CDR3 is CASSEGRGNTGELFF. CDR3 coding DNA: TGTGCCAGCAGTGAAGGCAGGGGAAACACCGGGGAGCTGTTTTTT.

This clone came up once. The genes are TRBV4-2 and TRBJ1-4; 10 bases fit TRBD1. CDR1 is LGHNA and CDR2 is YNFKEQ in the germline V gene. After removal of 4 bases from V and 7 bases from J, the junction contained 3 bases not matched to a gene. CDR3 size: 14 residues. The CDR3 bases are TGTGCCAGCAGCCCAGGGACAGGGGTTGAAAAACTGTTTTTT. Translating gives CASSPGTGVEKLFF.

The genes are TRBV7-9 and TRBJ2-5; the match to TRBD2 covers 9 bases. The J segment lost 4 bases and the V segment lost 5 bases, leaving 5 bases of the junction unmatched. From germline, CDR1 is SEHNR and CDR2 FQNEAQ (reference sequence). The CDR3 spans 14 residues. CDR3 coding DNA: TGTGCCAGCAGCCGTATTAGCGGGAGAGAGACCCAGTACTTC. It yields the protein CASSRISGRETQYF.

The chain is built from TRBV9 and TRBJ1-2; D unresolved. Germline V lookup: CDR1 SGDLS, CDR2 YYNGEE. The CDR3 loop spans 13 amino acids. Trimming took 3 bases from V and 4 from J, leaving 10 bases between them. CDR3 residues: CASSGRGPYGYTF. The DNA for the CDR3 is TGTGCCAGCAGCGGTCGTGGGCCCTATGGCTACACCTTC.

This clone was seen once. The sample contains more than one DNA sequence encoding this CDR3. V gene TRBV7-2 combines with J gene TRBJ1-2; possible D gene TRBD1, 5 bases. CDR3 length equals 14 residues. Trimming cost V 0 bases and J 2 bases, with 7 bases left between them. Per the germline V gene, CDR1 is SGHTA and CDR2 is FQGNSA. DNA of the CDR3: TGTGCCAGCAGCTTAGCGAAGGGGAACTATGGCTACACCTTC. Amino acids: CASSLAKGNYGYTF.

The chain has TRBV10-3 and TRBJ1-2; a weak D match, TRBD1 (6 bases). The CDR3 is 16 residues long. Germline V gene sequence: CDR1 ENHRY, CDR2 SYGVKD. V dropped 2 bases and J dropped 7 bases, with 20 bases sitting between them. This CDR3 is CAISELREELQGGYTF. CDR3 DNA sequence: TGTGCCATCAGTGAGCTCCGGGAGGAGCTACAGGGTGGCTACACCTTC.

The chain has TRBV6-4 and TRBJ1-5, with TRBD1 as a possible D gene (5 bases). Germline CDR1 reads MRHNA; CDR2 reads SNTAGT. V was shortened by 1 base and J by 2 bases, with 12 bases between the two germline ends. The CDR3 loop spans 16 amino acids. This chain's CDR3 is CASSDYRGRGNQPQHF. As DNA, the CDR3 is TGTGCCAGCAGTGACTATAGGGGCAGGGGCAATCAGCCCCAGCATTTT.

This rearrangement joins TRBV19 to TRBJ1-1; D is perhaps TRBD1 (6 bases). This CDR3 has 15 amino acids. Germline V lookup: CDR1 LNHDA, CDR2 SQIVND (reference sequence). The V and J ends lost 6 bases and 0 bases respectively, with 14 bases between them. CDR3 bases: TGTGCCAGTAGGCCCCCAGCAGGGGTGAACACTGAAGCTTTCTTT. Translated, it gives CASRPPAGVNTEAFF.

This chain joins TRBV19 and TRBJ1-2, with 10 bases that match TRBD1. Germline CDR1 is LNHDA and CDR2 is SQIVND (reference sequence). The CDR3 sequence is 14 residues long. The J segment lost 5 bases and the V segment lost 5 bases, leaving 5 bases of the junction unmatched. CDR3 residues: CASSRQGAGYGYTF. The CDR3 DNA sequence: TGTGCCAGTAGTCGACAGGGGGCTGGGTATGGCTACACCTTC. The variable domain in full, with the rest retrieved from reference TRBV19 and TRBJ1-2, is DGGITQSPKYLFRKEGQNVTLSCEQNLNHDAMYWYRQDPGQGLRLIYYSQIVNDFQKGDIAEGYSVSREKKESFPLTVTSAQKNPTAFYLCASSRQGAGYGYTFGSGTRLTVV.

The V call is TRBV30, the J call TRBJ2-7, with 15 bases aligning to TRBD2. From germline, CDR1 is GTSNPN and CDR2 SVGIG (reference sequence). V dropped 1 base and J dropped 1; count of bases not matched to a gene: 8. The CDR3 contains 18 residues. This CDR3 is CAWSDGRTSGGGSYEQYF. The CDR3 DNA is TGTGCCTGGAGTGACGGCCGGACTAGCGGGGGGGGGTCCTACGAGCAGTACTTC.

This clone appeared a few times. The CDR3 spells CASSKNRGSDYEKLFF. CDR3 DNA sequence: TGTGCCAGTAGCAAGAACAGGGGATCGGATTACGAAAAACTGTTTTTT. The V gene is TRBV19, the J gene TRBJ1-4; 7 bases align to TRBD1. The CDR3 has 16 amino acids. J was trimmed by 8 bases and V by 6 bases; bases with no gene match: 15. In germline, CDR1 is LNHDA, CDR2 SQIVND (reference sequence).

This clone was picked up one time. V and J are TRBV28 and TRBJ1-4; 9 bases are a match to TRBD1. Trimming took 1 base from V and 8 from J; bases not matched to a gene: 8. The CDR3 runs to 16 residues. Germline CDR1 MDHEN, CDR2 SYDVKM. CDR3 sequence: CASSLSGTGTLEKLFF. In DNA, the CDR3 is TGTGCCAGCAGTTTATCCGGGACAGGGACTTTGGAAAAACTGTTTTTT.

A single count supports this clone. The CDR3, as DNA: TGCGCCAGCAGCCCGGGACAGGGTGGGTTTAGCAATCAGCCCCAGCATTTT. It codes for CASSPGQGGFSNQPQHF. V usage is TRBV5-1 and J usage is TRBJ1-5, with 9 bases fitting TRBD1. From germline, CDR1 is SGHRS and CDR2 YFSETQ. The CDR3 has 17 residues. Trimming cost V 4 bases and J 0 bases; bases outside gene matches: 8.

The CDR3 sequence: CASKAQAGPQHF. CDR3 nucleotides: TGTGCCAGCAAGGCCCAAGCAGGGCCCCAGCATTTT. The V and J genes are TRBV2 and TRBJ1-5; no reliable D call. Germline V gives CDR1 SNHLY, CDR2 FYNNEI. This CDR3 contains 12 residues. Trimming stripped 7 bases from V and 9 bases from J, with 13 bases between.

The rearrangement joins TRBV29-1 to TRBJ2-1; the D gene is possibly TRBD1 (6 bases). The CDR3 is made up of 14 amino acids. The germline V gene encodes CDR1 SQVTM and CDR2 ANQGSEA. V was cut by 3 bases and J by 0 bases, with 9 bases left in between. The CDR3 here is CSVEWDISYNEQFF. DNA of the CDR3: TGCAGCGTTGAGTGGGACATCTCCTACAATGAGCAGTTCTTC.

The gene calls are TRBV19 and TRBJ2-5; 11 positions agree with TRBD2. The trim removed 5 bases at V and 0 bases at J, leaving 5 bases unmatched. This CDR3 is built from 16 residues. Germline V CDR1 and CDR2: LNHDA, SQIVND (reference sequence). CDR3 protein: CASSFRLAGYQETQYF. DNA for the CDR3: TGTGCCAGTAGTTTCCGACTAGCGGGGTACCAAGAGACCCAGTACTTC.